This TCR beta chain was captured by sequencing in a study of T cell repertoires in cytomegalovirus infection. On the study more broadly: Public TCR beta signature analysis indicated the presence of both CMV infection and matching HLA type. Regarding the study as a whole: CMV-specific TCR beta clonotypes restricted by HLA-C were the ones dominating the ex vivo response.

The CDR3 runs to 18 residues. After removal of 8 bases from V and 5 bases from J, the junction contained 18 bases not matched to a gene. From the reads, TCRdb called clonotypes with MiXCR, one entry per CDR3 protein. The sample lists 900,000 to 950,000 distinct CDR3 sequences; 25% to 40% were seen once. This clonotype has just a few counts. What it recognizes is unknown. The sequencing here drew on cultured CD8+ T cells from PBMCs, taken from culture after CMV antigen stimulation. The clonotype comes from a human donor in good health (CMV status not recorded). Some clones in this sample may be carry-over from other donors' samples. This sequence joins TRBV12-3 or TRBV12-4 and TRBJ2-3, with TRBD2 identical over 11 bases. This chain's CDR3 is CASPKELAGGLWGDTQYF. In DNA, the CDR3 is TGTGCCAGCCCTAAGGAGCTAGCGGGGGGACTTTGGGGAGATACGCAGTATTTT.